Listed below are T cell receptor beta chains from one sample, sequenced in a study of T cells in Graves' hyperthyroidism and ophthalmopathy. TCRdb itself ran the multiplex PCR reads through MiXCR, one entry per CDR3 protein. Altogether 500,000 to 650,000 distinct CDR3 sequences are present, approximately 49% being singletons, with the ten largest covering approximately 44%. Sample: peripheral blood or thyroid tissue (not recorded which). The receptor set was obtained from an adult woman with Graves' disease, either hyperthyroidism or ophthalmopathy (not recorded which). Each CDR3 is given with its conserved first and last residue. D genes are given only for firm matches. Not all rows give a size; the values are once, few, many and, for expanded clones, a class.

clone size	D gene	V gene	J gene	CDR3 protein	CDR3 DNA
.	.	TRBV24-1	TRBJ1-1	CARDPYTANTEAFF	TGTGCTAGAGACCCATATACAGCGAACACTGAAGCTTTCTTT
.	.	TRBV7-9	TRBJ2-7	CASRSGTTYEQYF	TGTGCCAGCAGGTCCGGGACAACCTACGAGCAGTACTTC
.	.	TRBV24-1	TRBJ1-1	CATGNTEAFF	TGTGCCACAGGGAACACTGAAGCTTTCTTT
.	TRBD2	TRBV7-9	TRBJ2-5	CASSSGGGQYF	TGTGCCAGCAGCTCCGGGGGGGGCCAGTACTTC
.	TRBD1	TRBV10-1	TRBJ2-2	CASSGTGRTGELFF	TGCGCCAGCAGTGGGACAGGCAGGACCGGGGAGCTGTTTTTT
.	.	TRBV9	TRBJ1-5	CARGPYNQPQHF	TGTGCTAGAGGGCCCTACAATCAGCCCCAGCATTTT
.	.	TRBV7-9	TRBJ2-2	CASRTANTGELFF	TGTGCCAGCAGGACAGCGAACACCGGGGAGCTGTTTTTT
few	TRBD2	TRBV11-2	TRBJ2-7	CASSLRGGEQYF	TGTGCCAGCAGCTTACGGGGGGGCGAGCAGTACTTC
.	.	TRBV2	TRBJ1-5	CASSGRGTRPQHF	TGTGCCAGCAGTGGGCGGGGAACTCGGCCCCAGCATTTT
few	TRBD1	TRBV29-1	TRBJ1-1	CSVLRDRVGTEAFF	TGCAGCGTTCTCCGGGACAGGGTCGGCACTGAAGCTTTCTTT
.	TRBD1	TRBV29-1	TRBJ1-2	CSVRTGGITNYGYTF	TGCAGCGTGCGGACAGGCGGGATCACTAACTATGGCTACACCTTC
.	.	TRBV11-1	TRBJ1-1	CASTGVPEGVAFF	TGTGCCAGCACAGGGGTCCCTGAGGGGGTGGCTTTCTTT
.	TRBD1	TRBV7-8	TRBJ2-5	CASSLGPLGQGGETQYF	TGTGCCAGCAGCTTAGGTCCATTGGGACAGGGCGGCGAGACCCAGTACTTC
.	TRBD2	TRBV20-1	TRBJ2-7	CSASPSGRNEQYF	TGCAGTGCTAGTCCCAGCGGGAGGAACGAGCAGTACTTC
many	.	TRBV7-2	TRBJ1-2	CASSLRANGYTF	TGTGCCAGCAGCTTGAGAGCCAATGGCTACACCTTC
.	.	TRBV9	TRBJ1-2	CASSVADRGSGYTF	TGTGCCAGCAGCGTAGCGGACCGAGGAAGTGGCTACACCTTC
.	TRBD2	TRBV7-9	TRBJ2-5	CASSPAAGGQETQYF	TGTGCCAGCAGTCCAGCGGCGGGGGGGCAAGAGACCCAGTACTTC
once	.	TRBV12-3/TRBV12-4	TRBJ1-3	CASSPPSTGGSDTIYF	TGTGCCAGCAGTCCACCCTCGACAGGCGGGTCGGACACCATATATTTT